These T cell receptor beta chains were read from a single sample in a study of breast tumors, draining lymph nodes, adjacent tissues. TCRdb analysed the multiplex PCR reads with MiXCR anew, one entry per CDR3 protein. The table lists 70,000 or so distinct CDR3 sequences, approximately 45% of them singletons. Sequences were obtained from breast tumor tissue. The receptors here all came from a female donor with breast cancer. Some clones in this sample may be carry-over from other donors' samples. CDR3s include the opening cysteine and the closing phenylalanine or tryptophan. D genes are given only for firm matches. Only some rows state a clone size, as once, few, many or a class for expanded clones.

J gene	clone size	V gene	D gene	CDR3 protein	CDR3 DNA
TRBJ1-5	many	TRBV7-3	-	CASSFGHDQPQHF	TGTGCCAGCAGCTTTGGGCATGATCAGCCCCAGCATTTT
TRBJ2-3	many	TRBV4-2	-	CASSPSSTDTQYF	TGTGCCAGCAGCCCCTCTAGCACAGATACGCAGTATTTT
TRBJ2-7	-	TRBV6-2/TRBV6-3	-	CASSGRRGEQYF	TGTGCCAGCAGTGGTCGCAGGGGCGAGCAGTACTTC
TRBJ2-5	-	TRBV12-3/TRBV12-4	TRBD1	CASSQGQGWETQYF	TGTGCCAGCAGCCAGGGACAGGGGTGGGAGACCCAGTACTTC
TRBJ2-7	few	TRBV2	-	CASSLSTGASYEQYF	TGTGCCAGTTCCCTCTCAACGGGGGCATCCTACGAGCAGTACTTC
TRBJ2-1	many	TRBV7-9	-	CASSFPGNSHNEQFF	TGTGCCAGCAGCTTCCCCGGGAACTCCCACAATGAGCAGTTCTTC
TRBJ2-3	many	TRBV11-2	TRBD2	CASSPVGLAGDSTDTQYF	TGTGCCAGCAGCCCAGTGGGACTAGCGGGGGATAGCACAGATACGCAGTATTTT
TRBJ2-7	-	TRBV7-9	-	CATLEAADSYEQYF	TGTGCCACCCTAGAGGCAGCGGACTCCTACGAGCAGTATTTC
TRBJ2-1	many	TRBV12-3/TRBV12-4	TRBD2	CASIISGRSGEQFF	TGTGCCAGTATAATTAGCGGGAGGAGTGGTGAGCAGTTCTTC
TRBJ2-1	many	TRBV7-3	-	CASSLYRAGEQFF	TGTGCCAGCAGCTTATACAGGGCAGGGGAGCAGTTCTTC
TRBJ1-3	-	TRBV6-6	-	CASGLAVHSGNTIYF	TGTGCCAGCGGCCTTGCCGTGCACTCTGGAAACACCATATATTTT
TRBJ1-3	once	TRBV6-4	-	CASSDFYSGNTIYF	TGTGCCAGCAGTGACTTTTACTCTGGAAACACCATATATTTT
TRBJ2-1	-	TRBV24-1	TRBD1	CATSDSRTGLEIFF	TGTGCCACCAGTGATTCCCGGACAGGGTTGGAGATTTTCTTC
TRBJ2-1	-	TRBV6-1	TRBD2	CASRIHRLAGGPYNEQFF	TGTGCCAGCAGAATTCATCGCCTAGCGGGGGGCCCCTACAATGAGCAGTTCTTC
TRBJ2-7	-	TRBV5-1	-	CASSFSPTESYEQYF	TGCGCCAGCAGCTTTTCTCCGACAGAATCCTACGAGCAGTACTTC
TRBJ2-1	-	TRBV20-1	TRBD2	CSARKLAGGANEQFF	TGCAGTGCTAGAAAGCTAGCGGGAGGGGCCAATGAGCAGTTCTTC
TRBJ2-7	many	TRBV25-1	-	CASSEGAGKVYEQYF	TGTGCCAGCAGTGAAGGGGCAGGGAAGGTGTACGAGCAGTACTTC
TRBJ2-3	many	TRBV6-6	-	CASSHLGGRDTQYF	TGTGCCAGCAGTCACCTGGGGGGCAGGGATACGCAGTATTTT
TRBJ2-3	-	TRBV6-5	-	CASSHRGSTDTQYF	TGTGCCAGCAGTCACCGGGGCAGCACAGATACGCAGTATTTT
TRBJ1-6	-	TRBV20-1	TRBD1	CGARQGAGSSLHF	TGCGGTGCTAGACAGGGGGCAGGTTCATCCCTCCACTTT
TRBJ1-5	-	TRBV24-1	TRBD1	CASVGTGQYQPQHF	TGTGCCTCCGTCGGGACAGGGCAGTATCAGCCCCAGCATTTT
TRBJ1-4	once	TRBV12-3/TRBV12-4	-	CASSLEWRGTEVANEKLFF	TGTGCCAGCAGTTTGGAATGGCGCGGGACCGAGGTAGCGAACGAAAAACTGTTTTTT
TRBJ2-2	many	TRBV28	-	CASGAWPGGELFF	TGTGCCAGCGGGGCATGGCCGGGCGGGGAGCTGTTTTTT
TRBJ1-4	-	TRBV20-1	-	CSAREARGANEKLFF	TGCAGTGCTAGAGAGGCCCGAGGCGCTAATGAAAAACTGTTTTTT
TRBJ2-1	many	TRBV25-1	-	CASSELANEQFF	TGTGCCAGCAGTGAATTGGCCAATGAGCAGTTCTTC
TRBJ2-2	many	TRBV7-6	-	CASSPLVINTGELFF	TGTGCCAGCAGCCCGTTAGTGATTAACACCGGGGAGCTGTTTTTT
TRBJ2-5	-	TRBV7-3	-	CASSFYICSAVPRQGGETQYF	-
TRBJ1-1	many	TRBV19	TRBD1	CASRTGGNEAFF	TGTGCCAGCCGGACAGGGGGGAATGAAGCTTTCTTT
TRBJ2-7	-	TRBV9	-	CASSAGTGRYEQYF	TGTGCCAGCAGCGCCGGGACTGGCCGCTACGAGCAGTACTTC
TRBJ1-1	many	TRBV7-9	-	CASRWVGNTEAFF	TGTGCCAGCCGGTGGGTAGGTAACACTGAAGCTTTCTTT
TRBJ2-7	many	TRBV7-8	TRBD2	CASSLRRGGSYEQYF	TGTGCCAGCAGCTTAAGGCGGGGGGGCTCCTACGAGCAGTACTTC
TRBJ2-1	-	TRBV6-1	TRBD1	CASNTGTGGNEQFF	TGTGCCAGCAATACCGGGACAGGGGGAAATGAGCAGTTCTTC
TRBJ2-5	many	TRBV24-1	TRBD2	CATSDWTSGTQETQYF	TGTGCCACCAGTGATTGGACTAGCGGAACCCAAGAGACCCAGTACTTC
TRBJ2-7	medium-sized	TRBV20-1	TRBD2	CSAREAGGPPEQYF	TGCAGTGCTAGAGAAGCGGGAGGGCCTCCGGAGCAGTACTTC
TRBJ1-2	many	TRBV7-9	TRBD1	CASSHITGTGSYGYTF	TGTGCCAGCAGCCACATCACCGGGACAGGATCCTATGGCTACACCTTC
TRBJ1-1	few	TRBV12-5	-	CASGLVYRRQAFF	TGTGCTAGTGGTTTGGTATATCGTCGGCAAGCTTTCTTT
TRBJ1-3	medium-sized	TRBV24-1	TRBD1	CATSDGTGTGAGNTIYF	TGTGCCACCAGTGATGGAACCGGGACAGGGGCTGGAAACACCATATATTTT
TRBJ1-2	many	TRBV20-1	-	CSASGGRGEGYTF	TGCAGTGCTTCCGGAGGGAGGGGAGAGGGCTACACCTTC
TRBJ2-5	many	TRBV20-1	-	CSARFGGSGETQYF	TGCAGTGCTCGGTTTGGCGGGTCCGGAGAGACCCAGTACTTC
TRBJ1-2	-	TRBV29-1	-	CSFGQNYGYTF	TGCAGCTTTGGACAGAACTATGGCTACACCTTC
TRBJ1-2	many	TRBV16	-	CASSQSVVGDYGYTF	TGTGCCAGCAGCCAATCGGTCGTCGGGGACTATGGCTACACCTTC
TRBJ2-7	many	TRBV28	TRBD1	CASRPTGGSEQYF	TGTGCCAGCAGACCCACAGGGGGCAGCGAGCAGTACTTC
TRBJ1-6	once	TRBV9	-	CASSAGRSHF	TGTGCCAGCAGCGCAGGGAGGTCCCACTTT
TRBJ2-3	few	TRBV6-6	TRBD2	CASSHGGVAGGPDTQYF	TGTGCCAGCAGTCACGGCGGAGTAGCGGGGGGGCCGGATACGCAGTATTTT
TRBJ1-4	many	TRBV20-1	-	CSARDQGRQILNNEKLFF	TGCAGTGCTAGAGATCAGGGCAGACAGATATTAAATAATGAAAAACTGTTTTTT
TRBJ1-6	many	TRBV20-1	-	CSARDLYRNSSPLHF	TGCAGTGCTAGAGATCTTTACAGGAATAGTTCACCCCTCCACTTT
TRBJ1-5	-	TRBV7-8	-	CASSYEPGTRAQHF	TGTGCCAGCAGCTACGAACCCGGGACCAGGGCCCAGCATTTT